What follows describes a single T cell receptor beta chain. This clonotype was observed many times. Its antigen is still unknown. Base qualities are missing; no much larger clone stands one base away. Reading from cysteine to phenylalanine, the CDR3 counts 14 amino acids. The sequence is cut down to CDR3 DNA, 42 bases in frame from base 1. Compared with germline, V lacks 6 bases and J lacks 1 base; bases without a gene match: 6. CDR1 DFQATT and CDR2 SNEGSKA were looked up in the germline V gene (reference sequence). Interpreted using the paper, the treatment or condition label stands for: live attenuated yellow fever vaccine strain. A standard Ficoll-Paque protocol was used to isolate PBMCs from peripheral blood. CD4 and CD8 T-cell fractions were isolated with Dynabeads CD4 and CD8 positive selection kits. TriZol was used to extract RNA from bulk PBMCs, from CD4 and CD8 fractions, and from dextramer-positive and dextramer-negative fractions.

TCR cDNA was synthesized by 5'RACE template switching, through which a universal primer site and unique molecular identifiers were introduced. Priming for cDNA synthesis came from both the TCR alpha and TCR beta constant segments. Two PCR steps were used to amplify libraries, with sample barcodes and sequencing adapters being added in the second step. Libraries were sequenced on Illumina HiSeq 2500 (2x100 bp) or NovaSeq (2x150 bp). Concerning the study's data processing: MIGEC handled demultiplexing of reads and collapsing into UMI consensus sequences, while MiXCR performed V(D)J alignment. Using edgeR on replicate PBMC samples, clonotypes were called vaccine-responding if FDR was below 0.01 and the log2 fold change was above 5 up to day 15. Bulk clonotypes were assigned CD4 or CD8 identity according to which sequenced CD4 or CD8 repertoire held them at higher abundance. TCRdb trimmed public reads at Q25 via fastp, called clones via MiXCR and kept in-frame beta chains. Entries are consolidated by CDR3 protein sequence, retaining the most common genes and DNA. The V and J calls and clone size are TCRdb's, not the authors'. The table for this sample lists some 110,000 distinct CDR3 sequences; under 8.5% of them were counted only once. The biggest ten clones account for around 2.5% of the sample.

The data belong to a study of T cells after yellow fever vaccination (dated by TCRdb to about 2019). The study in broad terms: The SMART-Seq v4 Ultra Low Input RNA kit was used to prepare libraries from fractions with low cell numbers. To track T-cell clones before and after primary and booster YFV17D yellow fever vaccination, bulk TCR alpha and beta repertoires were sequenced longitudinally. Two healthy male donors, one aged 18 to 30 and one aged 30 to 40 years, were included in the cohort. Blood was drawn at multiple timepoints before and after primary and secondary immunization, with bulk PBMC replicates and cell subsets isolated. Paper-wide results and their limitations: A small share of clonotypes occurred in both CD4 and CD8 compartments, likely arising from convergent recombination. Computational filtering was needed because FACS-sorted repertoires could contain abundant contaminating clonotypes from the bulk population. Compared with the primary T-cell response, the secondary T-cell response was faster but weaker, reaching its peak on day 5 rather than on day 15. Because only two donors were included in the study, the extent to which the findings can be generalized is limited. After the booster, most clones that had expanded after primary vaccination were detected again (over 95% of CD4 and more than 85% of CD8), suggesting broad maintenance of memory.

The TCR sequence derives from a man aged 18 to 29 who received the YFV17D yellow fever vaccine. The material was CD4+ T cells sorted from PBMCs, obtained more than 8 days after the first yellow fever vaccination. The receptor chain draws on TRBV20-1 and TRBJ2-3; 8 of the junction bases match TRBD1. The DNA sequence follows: TGCAGTGCGGGGGACAGGAGGGGCACAGATACGCAGTATTTT. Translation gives CSAGDRRGTDTQYF.